This TCR beta chain was identified during a study of blood T cell repertoires in COVID-19. Across the study: Acute-phase and convalescent COVID-19 samples originated in the United States, Italy and Spain. The cDNA or gDNA used as material had been derived from T cells, B-cell-depleted T cells, or PBMCs.

Losses at the gene ends were 4 bases for V and 2 bases for J; bases not matched to a gene: 16. This CDR3 spans 18 amino acids. Germline lookup yields CDR1 LGHDT and CDR2 YNNKEL (reference sequence). Donors in Cohort 3 counted as recovered after two negative PCRs, clearance, or symptom resolution. TCRdb's copy holds only in-frame clones and misses some; the assay was immunoSEQ multiplex PCR. The sample gives a few hundred thousand clones, 70% to 90% of which show up once; less than 1.5% is in the top ten. This TCR came from a woman between 18 and 29 years old who had recovered from COVID-19. This chain uses TRBV3-1 (or the pseudogene TRBV3-2) with TRBJ2-7, with 8 bases that match TRBD2. The specimen was PBMCs or T cells enriched from blood (not recorded which). CDR3 sequence (DNA): TGTGCCAGCAGCCCCGGAGGCGGCGGGGGGACCGAACCCTACGAGCAGTACTTC. Translated: CASSPGGGGGTEPYEQYF.